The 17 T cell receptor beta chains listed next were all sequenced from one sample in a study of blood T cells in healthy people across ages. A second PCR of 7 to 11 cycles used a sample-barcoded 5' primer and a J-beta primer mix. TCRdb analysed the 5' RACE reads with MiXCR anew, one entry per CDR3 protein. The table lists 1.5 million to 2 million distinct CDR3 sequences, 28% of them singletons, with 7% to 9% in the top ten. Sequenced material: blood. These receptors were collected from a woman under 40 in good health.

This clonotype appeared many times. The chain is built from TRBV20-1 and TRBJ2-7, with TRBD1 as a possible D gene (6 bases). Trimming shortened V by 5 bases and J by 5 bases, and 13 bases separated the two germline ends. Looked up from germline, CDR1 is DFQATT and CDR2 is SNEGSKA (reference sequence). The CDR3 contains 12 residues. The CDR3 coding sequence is TGCAGTGCTGCACCACAGGGTAACGAGCAGTACTTC. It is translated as CSAAPQGNEQYF.

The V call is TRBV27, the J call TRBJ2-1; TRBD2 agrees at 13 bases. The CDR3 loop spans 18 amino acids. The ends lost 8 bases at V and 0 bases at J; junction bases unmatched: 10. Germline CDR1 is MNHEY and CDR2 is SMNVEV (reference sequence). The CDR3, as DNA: TGTGCCAGCCACCCGACTAGCGGGGGGATTAGCTCCTACAATGAGCAGTTCTTC. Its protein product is CASHPTSGGISSYNEQFF.

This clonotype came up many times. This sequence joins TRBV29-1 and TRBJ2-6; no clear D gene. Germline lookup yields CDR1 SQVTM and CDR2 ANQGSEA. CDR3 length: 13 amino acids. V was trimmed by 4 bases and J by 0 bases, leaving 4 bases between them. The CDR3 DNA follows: TGCAGCGTTGGTTCCTCTGGGGCCAACGTCCTGACTTTC. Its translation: CSVGSSGANVLTF.

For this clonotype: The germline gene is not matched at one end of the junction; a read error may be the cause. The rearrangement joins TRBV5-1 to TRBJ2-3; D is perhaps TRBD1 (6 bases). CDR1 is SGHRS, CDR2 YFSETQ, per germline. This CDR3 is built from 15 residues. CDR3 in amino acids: CASSWGQADTETQYF. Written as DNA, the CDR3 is TGCGCCAGCAGCTGGGGACAAGCCGACACAGAGACGCAGTATTTT.

This CDR3 reads CASSSVSTQYF. CDR3 DNA: TGTGCCAGCAGTTCCGTTAGTACGCAGTATTTT. The chain recombines TRBV12-3 or TRBV12-4 with TRBJ2-3; D is unresolved. Between the trimmed V and J ends, which lost 4 bases and 8 bases, there was a span of 7 bases. This CDR3 region has 11 residues.

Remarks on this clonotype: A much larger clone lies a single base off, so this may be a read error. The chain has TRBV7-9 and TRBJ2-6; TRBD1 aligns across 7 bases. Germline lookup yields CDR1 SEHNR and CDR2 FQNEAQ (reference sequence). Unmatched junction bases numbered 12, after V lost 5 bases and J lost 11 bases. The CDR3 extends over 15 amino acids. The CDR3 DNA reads TGTGCCAGCAGCCCCAGCCGACAGGGCCGAGACGTCCTGACTTTC. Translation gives CASSPSRQGRDVLTF.

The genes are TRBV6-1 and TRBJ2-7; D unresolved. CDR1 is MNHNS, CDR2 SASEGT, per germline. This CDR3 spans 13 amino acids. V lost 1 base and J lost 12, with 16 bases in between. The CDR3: CASSEGTHRTRYF. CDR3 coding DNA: TGTGCCAGCAGTGAAGGGACCCATAGGACCCGGTACTTC.

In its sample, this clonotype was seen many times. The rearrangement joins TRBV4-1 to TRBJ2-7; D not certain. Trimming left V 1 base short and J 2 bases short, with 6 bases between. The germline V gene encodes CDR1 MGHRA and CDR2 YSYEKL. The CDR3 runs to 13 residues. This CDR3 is CASSQGPAYEQYF. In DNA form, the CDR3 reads TGCGCCAGCAGCCAAGGTCCGGCCTACGAGCAGTACTTC.

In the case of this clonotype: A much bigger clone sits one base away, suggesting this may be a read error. CDR3: CASNPSGNNVQFF. CDR3 nucleotide sequence: TGTGCCAGCAACCCTAGCGGGAACAATGTGCAGTTCTTC. The V call is TRBV2, the J call TRBJ2-1; 9 bases agree with TRBD2. Looked up from germline, CDR1 is SNHLY and CDR2 is FYNNEI. CDR3 length: 13 amino acids.

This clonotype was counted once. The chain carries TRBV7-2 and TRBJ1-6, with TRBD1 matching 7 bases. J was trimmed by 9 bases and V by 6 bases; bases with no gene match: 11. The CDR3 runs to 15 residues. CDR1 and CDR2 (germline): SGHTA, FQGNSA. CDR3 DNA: TGTGCCAGCAGACCACGCACAGGGGTCAGTTCACCCCTCCACTTT. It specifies CASRPRTGVSSPLHF.

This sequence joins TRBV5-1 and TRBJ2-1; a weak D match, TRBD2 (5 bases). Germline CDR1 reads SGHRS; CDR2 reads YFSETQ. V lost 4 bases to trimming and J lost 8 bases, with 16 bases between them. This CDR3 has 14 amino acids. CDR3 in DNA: TGCGCCAGCAGCCCTGCCGGGGATGGAGATGAGCAGTTCTTC. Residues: CASSPAGDGDEQFF.

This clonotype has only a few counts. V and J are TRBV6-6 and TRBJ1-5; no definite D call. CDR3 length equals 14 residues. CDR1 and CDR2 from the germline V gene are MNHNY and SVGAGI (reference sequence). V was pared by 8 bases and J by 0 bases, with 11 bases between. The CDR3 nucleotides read TGTGCCAGCGGTGGAACAGTTAGCAATCAGCCCCAGCATTTT. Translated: CASGGTVSNQPQHF.

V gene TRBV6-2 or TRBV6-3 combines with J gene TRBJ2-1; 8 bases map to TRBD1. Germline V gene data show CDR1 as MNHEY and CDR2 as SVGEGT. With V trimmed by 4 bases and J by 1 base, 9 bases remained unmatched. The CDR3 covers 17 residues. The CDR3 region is CASSSHRGSESYNEQFF. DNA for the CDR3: TGTGCCAGCAGTTCCCACAGGGGGTCGGAGTCCTACAATGAGCAGTTCTTC.

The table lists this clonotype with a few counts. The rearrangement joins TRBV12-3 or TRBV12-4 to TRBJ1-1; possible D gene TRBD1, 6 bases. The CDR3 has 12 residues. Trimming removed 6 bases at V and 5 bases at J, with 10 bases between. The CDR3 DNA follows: TGTGCCAGCAGGGAGGGGGATACTGAAGCTTTCTTT. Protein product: CASREGDTEAFF.

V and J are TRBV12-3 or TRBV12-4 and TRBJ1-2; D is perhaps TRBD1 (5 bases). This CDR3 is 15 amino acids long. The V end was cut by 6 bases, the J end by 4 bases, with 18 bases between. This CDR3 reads CASSQGANTAYGYTF. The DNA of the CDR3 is TGTGCCAGCAGCCAAGGGGCCAACACGGCCTATGGCTACACCTTC.

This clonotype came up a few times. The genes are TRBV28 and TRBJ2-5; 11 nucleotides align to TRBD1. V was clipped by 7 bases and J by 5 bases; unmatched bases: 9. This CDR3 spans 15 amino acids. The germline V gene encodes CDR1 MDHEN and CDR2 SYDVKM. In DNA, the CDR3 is TGTGCCAGCACCACCGGGACAGGGGGGAGGGAGACCCAGTACTTC. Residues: CASTTGTGGRETQYF.

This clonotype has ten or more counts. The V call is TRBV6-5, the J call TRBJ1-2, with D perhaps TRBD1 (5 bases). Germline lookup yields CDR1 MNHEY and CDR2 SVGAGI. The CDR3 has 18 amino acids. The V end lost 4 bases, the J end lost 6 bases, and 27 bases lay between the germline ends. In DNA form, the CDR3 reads TGTGCCAGCAGTTCCACCAGGACACCGGGCCCCCTTGGAAATGGCTACACCTTC. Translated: CASSSTRTPGPLGNGYTF.